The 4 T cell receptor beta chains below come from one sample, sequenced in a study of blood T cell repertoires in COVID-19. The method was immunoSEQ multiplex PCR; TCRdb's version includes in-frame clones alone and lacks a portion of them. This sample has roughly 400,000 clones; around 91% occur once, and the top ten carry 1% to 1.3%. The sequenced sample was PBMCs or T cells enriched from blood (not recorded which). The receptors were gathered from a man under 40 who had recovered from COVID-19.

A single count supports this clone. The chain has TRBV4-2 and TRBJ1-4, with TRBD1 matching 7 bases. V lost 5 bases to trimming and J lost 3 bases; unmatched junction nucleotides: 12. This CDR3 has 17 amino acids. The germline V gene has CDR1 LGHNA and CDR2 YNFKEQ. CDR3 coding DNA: TGTGCCAGCAGCGAAGGACAGGCCATGACAGCTAATGAAAAACTGTTTTTT. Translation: CASSEGQAMTANEKLFF.

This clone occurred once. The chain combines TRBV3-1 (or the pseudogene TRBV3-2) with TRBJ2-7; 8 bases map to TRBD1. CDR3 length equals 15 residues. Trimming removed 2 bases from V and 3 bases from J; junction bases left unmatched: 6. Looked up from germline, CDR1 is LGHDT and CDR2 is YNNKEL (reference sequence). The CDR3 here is CASSQSAGQVYEQYF. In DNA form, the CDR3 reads TGTGCCAGCAGCCAAAGCGCGGGACAGGTCTACGAGCAGTACTTC.

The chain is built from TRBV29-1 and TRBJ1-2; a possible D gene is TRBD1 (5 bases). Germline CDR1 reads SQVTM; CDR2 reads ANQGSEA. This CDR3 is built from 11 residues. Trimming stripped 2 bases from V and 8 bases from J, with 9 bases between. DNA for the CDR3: TGCAGCGTTGAAAAGGGGAACGGCTACACCTTC. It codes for CSVEKGNGYTF.

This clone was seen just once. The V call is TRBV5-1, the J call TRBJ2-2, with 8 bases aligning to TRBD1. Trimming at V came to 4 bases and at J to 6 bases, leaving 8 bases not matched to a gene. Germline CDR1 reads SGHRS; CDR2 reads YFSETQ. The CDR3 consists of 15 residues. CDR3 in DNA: TGCGCCAGCAGCCAAGGACAGGGTACCGCCGGGGAGCTGTTTTTT. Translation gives CASSQGQGTAGELFF.